This entry lists 26 T cell receptor beta chains sequenced from one sample in a study of cytomegalovirus exposure and HLA in healthy donors. This PCR relied on a set of 60 Vbeta primers and 13 Jbeta primers. Repertoires were generated with immunoSEQ multiplex PCR, while TCRdb's copy carries only in-frame clones and drops some. The sample records about 260,000 clones, 70% to 90% being singletons. The material sequenced was PBMCs. These receptors all come from a woman in her thirties or forties in good health and CMV-seropositive.

Here the CDR3 DNA reads TGTGCCAGCAGCAAGGGAAGACAGTGGCTGAACACTGAAGCTTTCTTT. Its translation: CASSKGRQWLNTEAFF. The rearrangement uses TRBV5-8 and TRBJ1-1; TRBD1 might be the D (5 bases). Trimming stripped 4 bases from V and 0 bases from J, with 16 bases between. Germline V CDR1 and CDR2: SGHTS, YDEGEE. The CDR3 length is 16 residues.

The chain has TRBV6-5 and TRBJ1-2; no definite D call. The CDR3 length is 12 residues. V shed 5 bases and J shed 6 bases, with 10 bases lying between them. Germline loops: CDR1 MNHEY, CDR2 SVGAGI. CDR3 residues: CASSPGLHGYTF. The CDR3 bases are TGTGCCAGCAGTCCTGGGCTCCATGGCTACACCTTC.

V usage is TRBV6-1 and J usage is TRBJ1-2; D not resolved. The CDR3 has 11 amino acids. Germline CDR1 MNHNS, CDR2 SASEGT. V was pared by 6 bases and J by 8 bases, with 10 bases between. CDR3 loop: CASSEMGGYTF. The CDR3 DNA reads as TGTGCCAGCAGCGAGATGGGCGGCTACACCTTC.

This chain uses TRBV19 with TRBJ1-6; D unclear. V was clipped by 5 bases and J by 9 bases, with 11 bases between them. This CDR3 has 13 residues. CDR1 is LNHDA and CDR2 is SQIVND in the germline V gene (reference sequence). CDR3 residues: CASSGRSTSPLHF. The CDR3 nucleotides read TGTGCCAGTAGTGGCAGGTCAACTTCACCCCTCCACTTT.

The chain employs TRBV5-1 and TRBJ2-1; 9 bases are a match to TRBD1. In germline, CDR1 is SGHRS, CDR2 YFSETQ. The CDR3 is 14 amino acids. With 4 bases clipped from V and 8 bases from J, the junction kept 7 bases outside the gene matches. The CDR3 here is CASSHGTGWDEQFF. The CDR3 DNA sequence: TGCGCCAGCAGCCACGGGACAGGGTGGGATGAGCAGTTCTTC.

The chain joins TRBV15 to TRBJ1-1; D unclear. The germline V gene has CDR1 LNHNV and CDR2 YYDKDF (reference sequence). This CDR3 spans 15 amino acids. V was shortened by 0 bases and J by 5 bases, with 13 bases between the two germline ends. The CDR3 nucleotides read TGTGCCACCAGCAGAGACCCAGGCCGTGGGACTGAAGCTTTCTTT. It specifies CATSRDPGRGTEAFF. Supplemented by reference TRBV15 and TRBJ1-1, the full variable domain reads DAMVIQNPRYQVTQFGKPVTLSCSQTLNHNVMYWYQQKSSQAPKLLFHYYDKDFNNEADTPDNFQSRRPNTSFCFLDIRSPGLGDTAMYLCATSRDPGRGTEAFFGQGTRLTVV.

This clone was observed a few times. This chain connects TRBV9 to TRBJ1-2, with D tentatively TRBD1 (5 bases). CDR1 SGDLS and CDR2 YYNGEE come from the germline V gene. The CDR3 is made up of 14 amino acids. V lost 0 bases, J lost 3 bases, and 9 bases lay in between. The CDR3 loop is CASSVDQGHYGYTF. Here the CDR3 DNA reads TGTGCCAGCAGCGTAGATCAGGGCCACTATGGCTACACCTTC. Supplemented by reference TRBV9 and TRBJ1-2, the full variable domain reads DSGVTQTPKHLITATGQRVTLRCSPRSGDLSVYWYQQSLDQGLQFLIQYYNGEERAKGNILERFSAQQFPDLHSELNLSSLELGDSALYFCASSVDQGHYGYTFGSGTRLTVV.

The V gene is TRBV18, the J gene TRBJ1-5; TRBD1 aligns across 10 bases. Germline-derived CDR1 and CDR2 are KGHSH and LQKENI. CDR3 size: 15 residues. V shed 5 bases and J 7 bases; nucleotides not matched to a gene: 8. The CDR3 loop reads CASSEDRGQNQPQHF. The CDR3 DNA reads TGTGCCAGCTCAGAAGACAGGGGGCAAAACCAGCCCCAGCATTTT. Based on the CDR3 plus reference TRBV18 and TRBJ1-5, the full variable domain is NAGVMQNPRHLVRRRGQEARLRCSPMKGHSHVYWYRQLPEEGLKFMVYLQKENIIDESGMPKERFSAEFPKEGPSILRIQQVVRGDSAAYFCASSEDRGQNQPQHFGDGTRLSIL.

This chain joins TRBV7-3 and TRBJ2-1; 10 positions match TRBD1. Germline trimming cut 5 bases from V and 2 bases from J; bases unmatched to any gene: 3. This CDR3 region has 15 residues. Germline V gives CDR1 SGHTA, CDR2 FQGTGA. DNA of the CDR3: TGTGCCAGCAGCGTGACAGGGGGCCCCTACAATGAGCAGTTCTTC. This sequence encodes CASSVTGGPYNEQFF.

The chain couples TRBV9 to TRBJ2-7, with D possibly matching TRBD2 (5 bases). CDR3 length: 14 residues. Per the germline V gene, CDR1 is SGDLS and CDR2 is YYNGEE. Trimming shortened V by 0 bases and J by 2 bases, and 9 bases separated the two germline ends. The CDR3 sequence: CASSVATGAYEQYF. The CDR3 DNA reads as TGTGCCAGCAGCGTAGCTACCGGGGCCTACGAGCAGTACTTC.

The chain uses TRBV30 and TRBJ2-7; TRBD1 aligns across 9 bases. Trimming at V came to 5 bases and at J to 10 bases, leaving 9 bases not matched to a gene. The CDR3 extends over 12 amino acids. Germline lookup yields CDR1 GTSNPN and CDR2 SVGIG (reference sequence). CDR3 nucleotides: TGTGCCTGGGGCCCCGGGACAGGGAGACAGTACTTC. Its translation is CAWGPGTGRQYF.

The chain is built from TRBV27 and TRBJ2-1; D may be TRBD2 (7 bases). Germline CDR1 and CDR2: MNHEY and SMNVEV (reference sequence). The V and J ends lost 2 bases and 4 bases respectively, with 15 bases between them. The CDR3 runs to 16 residues. The CDR3 sequence: CASSLVYAGAYNEQFF. CDR3 coding DNA: TGTGCCAGCAGTTTAGTTTATGCGGGGGCGTACAATGAGCAGTTCTTC.

The rearrangement links TRBV9 to TRBJ1-2; possible D gene TRBD1, 6 bases. The CDR3 spans 15 residues. Trimming pared 3 bases from V and 1 base from J, leaving 13 bases between. CDR1 is SGDLS, CDR2 YYNGEE, per germline. The CDR3, as DNA: TGTGCCAGCAGCGACCCAACCAGGGGTAACTATGGCTACACCTTC. Translating it yields CASSDPTRGNYGYTF.

This clone came up once. V and J are TRBV25-1 and TRBJ1-2; D perhaps matches TRBD1 (5 bases). Between the trimmed V and J ends, which lost 3 bases and 8 bases, there was a span of 13 bases. Germline V CDR1 and CDR2: MGHDK, SYGVNS. The CDR3 has 13 residues. CDR3: CASSESRVGGYTF. The DNA of the CDR3 is TGTGCCAGCAGTGAGAGCAGGGTCGGAGGCTACACCTTC.

The chain joins TRBV27 to TRBJ2-5; 12 bases align to TRBD2. CDR3 length equals 15 residues. J gave up 4 bases and V 6 bases, and 6 bases lay outside the gene matches. Germline loops: CDR1 MNHEY, CDR2 SMNVEV (reference sequence). The CDR3 bases are TGTGCCAGCAGCGATACTAGCGGGAGGAGAGAGACCCAGTACTTC. Encoded protein: CASSDTSGRRETQYF.

The chain is built from TRBV30 and TRBJ2-5; no firm D call. Trimming cost V 6 bases and J 5 bases, with 13 bases left between them. The germline gives CDR1 GTSNPN, CDR2 SVGIG (reference sequence). The CDR3 length is 12 residues. The CDR3 nucleotides read TGTGCCTGCAACCTCTTCGGGGAGACCCAGTACTTC. It codes for CACNLFGETQYF. Supplemented by reference TRBV30 and TRBJ2-5, the full variable domain reads SQTIHQWPATLVQPVGSPLSLECTVEGTSNPNLYWYRQAAGRGLQLLFYSVGIGQISSEVPQNLSASRPQDRQFILSSKKLLLSDSGFYLCACNLFGETQYFGPGTRLLVL.

The rearrangement links TRBV7-8 to TRBJ2-1; D is perhaps TRBD2 (5 bases). CDR3 length equals 17 residues. CDR1 and CDR2 from the germline V gene are SGHVS and FQNEAQ. The V end lost 2 bases, the J end lost 3 bases, and 17 bases lay between the germline ends. The CDR3 bases are TGTGCCAGCAGCTTAAGGAATGAACATAGCGACTACAATGAGCAGTTCTTC. It specifies CASSLRNEHSDYNEQFF.

The CDR3 DNA is TGTGCCAGCCGAGATGACAGGCACAATCAGCCCCAGCATTTT. It is translated as CASRDDRHNQPQHF. The chain joins TRBV6-1 to TRBJ1-5; a weak D match, TRBD1 (6 bases). There are 14 residues in the CDR3. Germline CDR1 and CDR2: MNHNS and SASEGT. V lost 8 bases and J lost 3, with 14 bases in between.

The V call is TRBV4-2, the J call TRBJ2-1, with 11 bases that match TRBD2. V was pared by 0 bases and J by 1 base, with 5 bases of the junction left unmatched. The CDR3 spans 18 residues. Germline loops: CDR1 LGHNA, CDR2 YNFKEQ. CDR3 sequence reads: CASSQDITSGGSYNEQFF. The CDR3 DNA is TGTGCCAGCAGCCAAGATATTACTAGCGGGGGATCCTACAATGAGCAGTTCTTC.

With respect to this clone: At the DNA level, this CDR3 is encoded by other sequences in the same sample as well. The chain joins TRBV7-9 to TRBJ2-3; perhaps TRBD1 as D (5 bases). The germline V gene has CDR1 SEHNR and CDR2 FQNEAQ (reference sequence). The germline V and J ends were trimmed by 3 bases and 2 bases, with 9 bases remaining between them. The CDR3 contains 14 residues. CDR3 region: CASSLGQVTDTQYF. The CDR3 nucleotides are TGTGCCAGCAGCTTGGGGCAGGTCACAGATACGCAGTATTTT.

V usage is TRBV28 and J usage is TRBJ1-1, with TRBD1 as a possible D gene (5 bases). With 5 bases removed from V and 7 bases from J, the gap between germline ends came to 17 bases. From germline, CDR1 is MDHEN and CDR2 SYDVKM. CDR3 length: 14 amino acids. The CDR3 is CASSPTDSSFEAFF. DNA of the CDR3: TGTGCCAGCAGTCCAACCGACAGTAGCTTTGAAGCTTTCTTT.

The chain's CDR3 is CASSLSQSGNTIYF. The CDR3 DNA is TGTGCCAGCAGTTTATCCCAGTCTGGAAACACCATATATTTT. The rearrangement joins TRBV27 to TRBJ1-3; D is ambiguous. Trimming stripped 0 bases from V and 1 base from J, with 4 bases between. Per the germline V gene, CDR1 is MNHEY and CDR2 is SMNVEV (reference sequence). The CDR3 loop spans 14 amino acids.

V is TRBV5-1 and J is TRBJ2-7; D is possibly TRBD2 (7 bases). The CDR3 totals 16 residues. Trimming pared 0 bases from V and 2 bases from J, leaving 15 bases between. CDR1 is SGHRS and CDR2 is YFSETQ in the germline V gene. The CDR3: CASSLGGGQGAYEQYF. DNA of the CDR3: TGCGCCAGCAGCTTGGGGGGGGGACAAGGTGCCTACGAGCAGTACTTC.

This clone was counted once. An end of the junction does not agree with germline; a read error may underlie this. The V call is TRBV25-1, the J call TRBJ2-3, with a possible D match to TRBD2 (5 bases). The CDR3 spans 16 residues. Per the germline V gene, CDR1 is MGHDK and CDR2 is SYGVNS. The CDR3 region is CASSALTFSSTDAQYF. The CDR3 DNA follows: TGTGCCAGCAGTGCCTTAACTTTTTCTAGCACAGATGCGCAGTATTTT.

The J gene is TRBJ1-2, the V gene TRBV21-1. TRBV21-1 is designated a pseudogene. The CDR3 sequence is 16 residues long. DNA for the CDR3: TGTGCCAGCAGCAAAGACGGGAACCTGTATAGCTATGGCTACACCTTC. It translates to CASSKDGNLYSYGYTF.

The chain is built from TRBV7-2 and TRBJ2-7; 11 nucleotides line up with TRBD1. Germline V gives CDR1 SGHTA, CDR2 FQGNSA. V shed 5 bases and J 4 bases; nucleotides not matched to a gene: 7. CDR3 length: 15 amino acids. The CDR3 loop is CASSEGTGGIYEQYF. The CDR3 DNA is TGTGCCAGCAGCGAAGGGACAGGGGGAATATACGAGCAGTACTTC.